The clone carrying this T cell receptor (beta chain) turned up a few times. What it binds is unknown. This sample stems from a study of early T cells in non-severe SARS-CoV-2 infection. Study context: From unsorted whole blood, bulk RNA was sequenced, and the chains remained unpaired.

In the library, individual cDNA molecules carried attached unique molecular identifiers. TCRdb recomputed calls from the 5' RACE reads with MiXCR, one row per CDR3 protein. The sample includes around 33,000 distinct CDR3 sequences, 6% to 7% of them seen just once. The study's findings and limits: Reliance on VDJdb matching favored anti-spike CD8 responses; private and CD4 specificities were missed.

J lost 3 bases, V lost 5 bases, and 9 bases had no gene match. The CDR3 is made up of 16 amino acids. Germline CDR1 and CDR2: SGHNT and YYREEE (reference sequence). This receptor was taken from an adult who was a healthcare worker with PCR-confirmed SARS-CoV-2 infection or an uninfected control (not recorded which). The chain links TRBV5-4 to TRBJ2-4; 9 nucleotides align to TRBD1. Sequences were obtained from whole blood. The CDR3 sequence is CASSSPGQGVKNIQYF. The CDR3 region has the DNA TGTGCCAGCAGTTCCCCGGGACAGGGCGTCAAAAACATTCAGTACTTC.